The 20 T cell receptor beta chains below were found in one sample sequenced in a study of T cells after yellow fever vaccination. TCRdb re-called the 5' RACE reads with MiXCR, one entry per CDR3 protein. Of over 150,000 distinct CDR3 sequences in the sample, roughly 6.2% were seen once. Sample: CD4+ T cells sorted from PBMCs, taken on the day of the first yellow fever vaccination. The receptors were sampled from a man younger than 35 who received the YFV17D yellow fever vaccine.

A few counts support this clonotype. The DNA of the CDR3 is TGCGCCAGCAGCTTGGCGGACAGGGGGGCCGGGGCCAACGTCCTGACTTTC. This codes for CASSLADRGAGANVLTF. The rearrangement uses TRBV5-1 and TRBJ2-6; 10 bases match TRBD1. The CDR3 length is 17 residues. V shed 0 bases and J 4 bases; nucleotides not matched to a gene: 4. Germline-derived CDR1 and CDR2 are SGHRS and YFSETQ.

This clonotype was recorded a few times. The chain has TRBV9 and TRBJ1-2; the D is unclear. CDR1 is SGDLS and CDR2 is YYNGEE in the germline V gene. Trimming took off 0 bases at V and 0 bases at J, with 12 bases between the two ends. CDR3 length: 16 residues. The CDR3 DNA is TGTGCCAGCAGCGTAGGTAACAGCTTAACTAACTATGGCTACACCTTC. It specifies CASSVGNSLTNYGYTF.

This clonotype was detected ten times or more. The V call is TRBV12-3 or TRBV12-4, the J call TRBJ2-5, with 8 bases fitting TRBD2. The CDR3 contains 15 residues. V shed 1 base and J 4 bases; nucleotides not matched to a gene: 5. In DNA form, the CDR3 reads TGTGCCAGCAGTTTAGGGACTAGCCTCGGAGAGACCCAGTACTTC. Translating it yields CASSLGTSLGETQYF.

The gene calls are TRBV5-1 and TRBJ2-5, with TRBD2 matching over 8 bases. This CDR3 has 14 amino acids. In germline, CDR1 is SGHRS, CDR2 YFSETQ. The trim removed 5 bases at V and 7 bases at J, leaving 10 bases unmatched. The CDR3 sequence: CASSWASGGGTQYF. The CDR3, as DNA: TGCGCCAGCAGTTGGGCGAGCGGGGGAGGGACCCAGTACTTC.

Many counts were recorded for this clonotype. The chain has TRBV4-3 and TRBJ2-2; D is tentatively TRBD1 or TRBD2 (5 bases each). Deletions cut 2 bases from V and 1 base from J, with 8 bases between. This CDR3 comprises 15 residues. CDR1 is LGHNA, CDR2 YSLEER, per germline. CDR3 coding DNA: TGCGCCAGCAGCCAACGGGGCATGAACACCGGGGAGCTGTTTTTT. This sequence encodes CASSQRGMNTGELFF.

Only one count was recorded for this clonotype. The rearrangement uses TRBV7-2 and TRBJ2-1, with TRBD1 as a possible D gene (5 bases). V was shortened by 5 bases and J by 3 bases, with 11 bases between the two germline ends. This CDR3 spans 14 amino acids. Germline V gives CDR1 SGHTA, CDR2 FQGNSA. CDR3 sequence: CASSVGVGYNEQFF. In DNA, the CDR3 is TGTGCCAGCAGCGTAGGGGTCGGCTACAATGAGCAGTTCTTC. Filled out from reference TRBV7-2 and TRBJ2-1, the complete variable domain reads GAGVSQSPSNKVTEKGKDVELRCDPISGHTALYWYRQSLGQGLEFLIYFQGNSAPDKSGLPSDRFSAERTGGSVSTLTIQRTQQEDSAVYLCASSVGVGYNEQFFGPGTRLTVL.

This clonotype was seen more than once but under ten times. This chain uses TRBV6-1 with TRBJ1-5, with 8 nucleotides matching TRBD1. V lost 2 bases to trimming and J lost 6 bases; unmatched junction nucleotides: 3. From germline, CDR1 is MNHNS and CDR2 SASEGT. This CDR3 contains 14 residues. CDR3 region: CASSERQGSQPQHF. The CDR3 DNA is TGTGCCAGCAGTGAAAGACAGGGGAGTCAGCCCCAGCATTTT.

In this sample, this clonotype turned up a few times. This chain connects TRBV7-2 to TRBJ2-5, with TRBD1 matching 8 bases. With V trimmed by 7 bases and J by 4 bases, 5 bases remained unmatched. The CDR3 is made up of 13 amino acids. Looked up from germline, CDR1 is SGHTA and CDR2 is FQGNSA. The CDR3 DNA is TGTGCCAGCAAGCTACAGGGGGGAGAGACCCAGTACTTC. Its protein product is CASKLQGGETQYF.

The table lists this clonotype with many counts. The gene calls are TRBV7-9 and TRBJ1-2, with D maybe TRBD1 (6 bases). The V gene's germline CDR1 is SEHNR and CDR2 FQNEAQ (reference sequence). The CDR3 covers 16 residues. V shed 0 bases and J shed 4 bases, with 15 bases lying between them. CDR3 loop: CASSLAGAGGSYGYTF. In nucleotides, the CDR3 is TGTGCCAGCAGCTTAGCGGGCGCGGGGGGCTCCTATGGCTACACCTTC.

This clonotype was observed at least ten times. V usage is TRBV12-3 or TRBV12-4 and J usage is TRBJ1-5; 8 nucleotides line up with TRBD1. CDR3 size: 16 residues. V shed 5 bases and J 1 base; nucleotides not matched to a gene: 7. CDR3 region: CASSATGVGSNQPQHF. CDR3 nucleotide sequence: TGTGCCAGCAGTGCGACAGGGGTAGGGAGCAATCAGCCCCAGCATTTT.

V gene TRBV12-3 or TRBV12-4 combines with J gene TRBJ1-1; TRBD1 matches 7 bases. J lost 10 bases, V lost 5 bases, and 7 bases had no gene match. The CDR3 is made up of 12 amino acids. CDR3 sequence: CASSRQGTRAFF. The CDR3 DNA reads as TGTGCCAGCAGTCGACAGGGTACCAGAGCTTTCTTT.

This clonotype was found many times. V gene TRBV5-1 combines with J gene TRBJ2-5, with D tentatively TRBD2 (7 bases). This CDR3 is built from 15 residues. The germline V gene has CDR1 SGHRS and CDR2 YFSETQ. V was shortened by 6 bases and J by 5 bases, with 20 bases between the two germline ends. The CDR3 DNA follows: TGCGCCAGCAACCCTGGGAGGGGGGGGGCCGAGACCCAGTACTTC. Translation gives CASNPGRGGAETQYF.

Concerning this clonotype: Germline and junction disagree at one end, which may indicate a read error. The DNA for the CDR3 is TGTGCCACCAGCCAAGATTGGGGAATCCCCGGGGAGCTGTTTTTT. It translates to CATSQDWGIPGELFF. The gene calls are TRBV3-1 and TRBJ2-2; D uncertain. The CDR3 runs to 15 residues. CDR1 is LGHDT and CDR2 is YNNKEL in the germline V gene (reference sequence).

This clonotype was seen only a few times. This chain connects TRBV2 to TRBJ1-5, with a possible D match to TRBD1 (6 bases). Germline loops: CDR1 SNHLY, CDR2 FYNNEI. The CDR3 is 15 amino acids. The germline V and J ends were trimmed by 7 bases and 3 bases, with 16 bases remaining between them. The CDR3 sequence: CASTRGGLDNQPQHF. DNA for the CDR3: TGTGCCAGCACCAGGGGTGGTCTTGACAATCAGCCCCAGCATTTT.

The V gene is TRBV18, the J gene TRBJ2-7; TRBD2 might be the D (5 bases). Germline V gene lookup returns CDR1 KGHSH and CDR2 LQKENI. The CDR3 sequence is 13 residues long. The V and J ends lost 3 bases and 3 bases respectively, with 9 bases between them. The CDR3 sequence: CASSPLRGYEQYF. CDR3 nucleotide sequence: TGTGCCAGCTCACCTTTACGGGGCTACGAGCAGTACTTC.

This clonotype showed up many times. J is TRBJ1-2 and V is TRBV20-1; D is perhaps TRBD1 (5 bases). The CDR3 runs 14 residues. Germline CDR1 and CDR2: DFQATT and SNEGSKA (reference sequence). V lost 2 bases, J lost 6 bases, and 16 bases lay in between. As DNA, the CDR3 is TGCAGTGCTAGAACATCGGGGGGGTGGAATGGCTACACCTTC. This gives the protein CSARTSGGWNGYTF.

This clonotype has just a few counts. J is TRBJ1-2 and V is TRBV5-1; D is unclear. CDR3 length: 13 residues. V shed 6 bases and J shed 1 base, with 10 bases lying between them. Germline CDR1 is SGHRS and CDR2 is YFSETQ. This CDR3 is CASNSGDNYGYTF. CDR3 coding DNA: TGCGCCAGCAACTCAGGAGATAACTATGGCTACACCTTC.

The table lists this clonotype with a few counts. The CDR3 is CASSQGAVYEQYV. CDR3 nucleotides: TGTGCCAGCAGCCAAGGGGCCGTCTACGAGCAGTACGTC. The J gene is TRBJ2-7, the V gene TRBV6-1; tentatively, D is TRBD1 (5 bases). V lost 6 bases, J lost 3 bases, and 12 bases lay in between. From germline, CDR1 is MNHNS and CDR2 SASEGT. The CDR3 spans 13 residues.

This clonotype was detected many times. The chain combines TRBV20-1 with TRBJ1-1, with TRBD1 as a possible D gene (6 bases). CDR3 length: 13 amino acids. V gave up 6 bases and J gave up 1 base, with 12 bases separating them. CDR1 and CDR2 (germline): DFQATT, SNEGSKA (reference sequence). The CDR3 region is CSAPDRSNTEAFF. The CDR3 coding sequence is TGCAGTGCCCCGGACAGATCGAACACTGAAGCTTTCTTT.

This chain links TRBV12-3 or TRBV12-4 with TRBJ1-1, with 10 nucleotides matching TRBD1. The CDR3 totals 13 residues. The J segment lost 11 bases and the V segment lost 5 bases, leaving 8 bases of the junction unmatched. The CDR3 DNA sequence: TGTGCCAGCAGTACCGGGACAGGGGTTACGGCTTTCTTT. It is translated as CASSTGTGVTAFF.